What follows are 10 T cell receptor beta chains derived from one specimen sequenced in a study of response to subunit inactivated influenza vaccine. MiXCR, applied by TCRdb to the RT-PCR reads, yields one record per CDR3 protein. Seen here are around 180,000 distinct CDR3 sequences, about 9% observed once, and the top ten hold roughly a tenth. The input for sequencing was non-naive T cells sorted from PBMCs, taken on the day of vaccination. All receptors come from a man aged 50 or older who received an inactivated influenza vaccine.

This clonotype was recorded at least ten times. For the CDR3, the DNA is TGCGCCAGCAGCGCACAGGGGTCCGGGGAGCTGTTTTTT. This codes for CASSAQGSGELFF. The chain carries TRBV5-1 and TRBJ2-2; 7 bases fit TRBD1. The CDR3 is made up of 13 amino acids. V trimming: 4 bases; J trimming: 6 bases; junction bases outside the gene matches: 3. Germline CDR1 SGHRS, CDR2 YFSETQ.

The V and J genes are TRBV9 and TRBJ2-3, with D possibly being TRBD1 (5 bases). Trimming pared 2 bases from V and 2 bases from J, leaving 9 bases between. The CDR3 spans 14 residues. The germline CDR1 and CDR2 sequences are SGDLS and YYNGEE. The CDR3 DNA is TGTGCCAGCAGCGTTAGGGGTAACACAGATACGCAGTATTTT. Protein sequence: CASSVRGNTDTQYF.

The CDR3 protein is CAFCSGTSGRARSYNEQFF. The CDR3 DNA reads as TGTGCCTTCTGTTCAGGGACTAGCGGGAGGGCCAGGTCCTACAATGAGCAGTTCTTC. The V and J genes are TRBV2 and TRBJ2-1; 16 positions agree with TRBD2. CDR1 is SNHLY, CDR2 FYNNEI, per germline. CDR3 length equals 19 residues. J was trimmed by 1 base and V by 11 bases; bases with no gene match: 14.

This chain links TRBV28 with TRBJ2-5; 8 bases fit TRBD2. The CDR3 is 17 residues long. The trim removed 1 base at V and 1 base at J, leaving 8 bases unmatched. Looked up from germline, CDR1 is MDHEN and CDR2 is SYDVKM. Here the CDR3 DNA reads TGTGCCAGCAGTTTATTGCGGGGGGTAATAGCCCAAGAGACCCAGTACTTC. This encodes CASSLLRGVIAQETQYF.

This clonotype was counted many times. CDR3 DNA sequence: TGTGCCAGCAGCTTGAATCGGGCTATCCAAGAGACCCAGTACTTC. This sequence encodes CASSLNRAIQETQYF. This chain uses TRBV7-2 with TRBJ2-5; the D is unclear. The CDR3 is made up of 15 amino acids. Germline assignment: CDR1 SGHTA and CDR2 FQGNSA. Trimming cost V 3 bases and J 1 base, with 12 bases left between them. Variable domain in full (rest from reference TRBV7-2 and TRBJ2-5): GAGVSQSPSNKVTEKGKDVELRCDPISGHTALYWYRQSLGQGLEFLIYFQGNSAPDKSGLPSDRFSAERTGGSVSTLTIQRTQQEDSAVYLCASSLNRAIQETQYFGPGTRLLVL.

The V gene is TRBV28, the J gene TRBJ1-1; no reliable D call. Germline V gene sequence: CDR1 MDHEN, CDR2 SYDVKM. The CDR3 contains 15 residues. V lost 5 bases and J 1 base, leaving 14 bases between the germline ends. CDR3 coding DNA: TGTGCCAGCAGTCCGGCCCCGGACGGGAACACTGAAGCTTTCTTT. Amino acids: CASSPAPDGNTEAFF.

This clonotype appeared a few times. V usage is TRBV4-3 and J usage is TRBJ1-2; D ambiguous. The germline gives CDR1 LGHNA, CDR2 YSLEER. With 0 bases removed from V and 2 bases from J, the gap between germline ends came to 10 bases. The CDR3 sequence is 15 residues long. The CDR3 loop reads CASSQEEGGNYGYTF. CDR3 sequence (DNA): TGCGCCAGCAGCCAAGAAGAGGGCGGGAACTATGGCTACACCTTC.

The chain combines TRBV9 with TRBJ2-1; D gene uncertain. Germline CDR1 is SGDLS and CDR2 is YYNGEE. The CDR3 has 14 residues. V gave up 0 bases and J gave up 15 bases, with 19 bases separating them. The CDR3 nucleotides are TGTGCCAGCAGCGTAGTCACCACACCCGAATTGTTGTTCTTC. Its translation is CASSVVTTPELLFF.

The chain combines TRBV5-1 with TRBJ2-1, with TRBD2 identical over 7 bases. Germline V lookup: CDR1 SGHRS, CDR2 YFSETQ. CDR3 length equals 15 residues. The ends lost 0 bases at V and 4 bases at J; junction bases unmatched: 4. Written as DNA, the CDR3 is TGCGCCAGCAGCTTGGCTAGCGGACTATACAATGAGCAGTTCTTC. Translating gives CASSLASGLYNEQFF.

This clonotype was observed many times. CDR3 loop: CASSPMTSGSLETQYF. CDR3 nucleotides: TGTGCCAGCTCACCCATGACTAGCGGGTCTCTAGAGACCCAGTACTTC. The V gene is TRBV18, the J gene TRBJ2-5; 10 positions agree with TRBD2. Germline values: CDR1 KGHSH, CDR2 LQKENI. V was clipped by 3 bases and J by 4 bases; unmatched bases: 8. The CDR3 length is 16 residues.